A selection of T cell receptor beta chains follows, all from one sample in a study of OX40 agonist ivuxolimab in advanced cancers. Generated by immunoSEQ multiplex PCR, the TCRdb table keeps only in-frame clones and is missing some. The repertoire consists of more than 25,000 clones, with around four fifths occurring once and the leading ten covering roughly 29%. The specimen was CD4+ or CD8+ T cells sorted from blood, collected in a trial of the OX40 agonist ivuxolimab. The receptors derive from an adult with an advanced solid tumor such as melanoma, head and neck, liver or kidney cancer. The CDR3 runs from the conserved cysteine through the conserved F or W. D genes are given only for firm matches. Clone size is not always given. Where it is, it says once, few, many or a class for expanded clones.

D | size | J | V | DNA | CDR3
- | - | TRBJ2-1 | TRBV5-4 | TGTGCCAGCAGCTCGAGGGCCGGACGCTCCTACAATGAGCAGTTCTTC | CASSSRAGRSYNEQFF
- | - | TRBJ2-1 | TRBV9 | TGTGCCAGCAGCCCCTCCGGGCTCGAAGACAATGAGCAGTTCTTC | CASSPSGLEDNEQFF
TRBD1 | - | TRBJ1-2 | TRBV5-8 | TGTGCCAGCAGCCAAACAGGGGGCGGATACGGCTACACCTTC | CASSQTGGGYGYTF
TRBD1 | - | TRBJ2-5 | TRBV14 | TGTGCCAGCAGCCAAGATGAGGGGGCTGTAGAGACCCAGTACTTC | CASSQDEGAVETQYF
TRBD2 | - | TRBJ2-2 | TRBV14 | TGTGCCAGCAGCCTTACTAGCGGGAGCTACACCGGGGAGCTGTTTTTT | CASSLTSGSYTGELFF
- | - | TRBJ2-1 | TRBV27 | TGTGCCAGCAGAGGGTGGGAAGATAGCAATGAGCAGTTCTTC | CASRGWEDSNEQFF
- | - | TRBJ2-5 | TRBV9 | TGTGCCAGCAGCGTAGCGGGCACTGCAGGGGAGGAGACCCAGTACTTC | CASSVAGTAGEETQYF
TRBD1 | - | TRBJ2-7 | TRBV7-6 | TGTGCCAGCAGCTTAGGTACAGGGGTTTCCTACGAGCAGTACTTC | CASSLGTGVSYEQYF
- | - | TRBJ2-7 | TRBV19 | TGTGCCAGTAGTATAGGACTAGTTGTCTACGAGCAGTACTTC | CASSIGLVVYEQYF
TRBD2 | - | TRBJ2-7 | TRBV27 | TGTGCCAGCAGATCGTGGACTAGCGGCTACGAGCAGTACTTC | CASRSWTSGYEQYF
- | - | TRBJ1-2 | TRBV5-4 | TGTGCCAGCAGCTTGGATGGCAGGGGAGATGGCTACACCTTC | CASSLDGRGDGYTF
TRBD2 | - | TRBJ2-7 | TRBV7-2 | TGTGCCAGCAGCCTAGGACTAGCGGGAGACGAGCAGTACTTC | CASSLGLAGDEQYF
TRBD2 | - | TRBJ2-1 | TRBV7-9 | TGTGCCAGCAGCGTTAGCGGGGTGTCCTACAATGAGCAGTTCTTC | CASSVSGVSYNEQFF
- | - | TRBJ1-2 | TRBV28 | TGTGCCAGCAGTTTACTACAGGGCTATGGCTACACCTTC | CASSLLQGYGYTF
TRBD1 | - | TRBJ2-7 | TRBV4-1 | TGCGCCAGCAGCCGACAGGGTGGGGACTACGAGCAGTACTTC | CASSRQGGDYEQYF
- | - | TRBJ1-2 | TRBV6-5 | TGTGCCAGCAGTTCCCCAGATATCTATGGCTACACCTTC | CASSSPDIYGYTF
- | - | TRBJ2-3 | TRBV15 | TGTGCCACCAGCAGAGAAACAGGGAGTACAGATACGCAGTATTTT | CATSRETGSTDTQYF
- | - | TRBJ2-1 | TRBV13 | TGTGCCAGCAGCTTTTCTCAGGGGTACAATGAGCAGTTCTTC | CASSFSQGYNEQFF
TRBD2 | medium-sized | TRBJ2-7 | TRBV7-8 | TGTGCCAGCAGCTTATCGCCTGGGACTACCTACGAGCAGTACTTC | CASSLSPGTTYEQYF
- | - | TRBJ1-4 | TRBV19 | TGTGCCAGTAGTGCCGGGACCGCCAGTGGGGAAAAACTGTTTTTT | CASSAGTASGEKLFF
- | - | TRBJ1-1 | TRBV7-3 | TGTGCCAGCAGCGGAATATTGACTGAAGCTTTCTTT | CASSGILTEAFF
TRBD2 | once | TRBJ2-7 | TRBV19 | TGTGCCAGTAGTACCCGACCTTGGACTAGCGGGGCCTACGAGCAGTACTTC | CASSTRPWTSGAYEQYF
- | - | TRBJ2-2 | TRBV29-1 | TGCAGCGTTGAACCAGGCACGGGCACCGGGGAGCTGTTTTTT | CSVEPGTGTGELFF
- | - | TRBJ2-5 | TRBV15 | TGTGCCACCAGCAGAGATTGGTCGGATCAAGAGACCCAGTACTTC | CATSRDWSDQETQYF
- | - | TRBJ1-5 | TRBV15 | TGTGCCACCAGCAGAGCGGGGGTGGGACAGCCCCAGCATTTT | CATSRAGVGQPQHF
- | - | TRBJ2-5 | TRBV6-6 | TGTGCCAGCAGTGGGACCCAGTACTTC | CASSGTQYF
- | - | TRBJ2-1 | TRBV19 | TGTGCCAGTAGTATCGGCTCCTACAATGAGCAGTTCTTC | CASSIGSYNEQFF
- | - | TRBJ1-1 | TRBV4-2 | TGTGCCAGCAGCCAAGCCCAACAGACCACTGAAGCTTTCTTT | CASSQAQQTTEAFF
- | - | TRBJ1-2 | TRBV11-2 | TGTGCCAGCAGCTTAGGCGAAGGATATGGCTACACCTTC | CASSLGEGYGYTF
- | - | TRBJ2-6 | TRBV6-1 | TGTGCCAGCAGTGTTTTTCGTACTCCAACTGGGGCCAACGTCCTGACTTTC | CASSVFRTPTGANVLTF
TRBD1 | few | TRBJ2-1 | TRBV5-1 | TGCGCCAGCAGCGGGGGACAGGGGGACAATGAGCAGTTCTTC | CASSGGQGDNEQFF
- | - | TRBJ1-2 | TRBV6-5 | TGTGCCAGCAGGGGGGGCGCGGGGATACTACTTGGCTACACCTTC | CASRGGAGILLGYTF
- | - | TRBJ1-4 | TRBV10-3 | TGTGCCATCAGGGACAGTTTGGGGGAAAAACTGTTTTTT | CAIRDSLGEKLFF
- | - | TRBJ1-5 | TRBV5-4 | TGTGCCAGCAGCTTCAGCGGGGCGGTAAATCAGCCCCAGCATTTT | CASSFSGAVNQPQHF
- | - | TRBJ2-7 | TRBV5-6 | TGTGCCAGCAGCTTGGTCAACGAGCAGTACTTC | CASSLVNEQYF
- | - | TRBJ2-7 | TRBV21-1 | TGTGCCAGCAGCAAAGGGGGAGGGGCCTGCTCCTACGAGCAGTACTTC | CASSKGGGACSYEQYF
TRBD1 | once | TRBJ2-2 | TRBV9 | TGTGCCAGCAGCGTAGGACAGGGAGCCGGGGAGCTGTTTTTT | CASSVGQGAGELFF
TRBD1 | - | TRBJ1-2 | TRBV11-2 | TGTGCCAGCAGCTTACTGACAGGGGGGGATGGCTACACCTTC | CASSLLTGGDGYTF
- | - | TRBJ2-7 | TRBV11-1 | TGTGCCAGCAGCCTGGTCGGGCGCCACGAGCAGTACTTC | CASSLVGRHEQYF
- | - | TRBJ1-5 | TRBV27 | TGTGCCAGCAGCCGATATAGCAATCAGCCCCAGCATTTT | CASSRYSNQPQHF
TRBD2 | - | TRBJ2-1 | TRBV25-1 | TGTGCCAGCAGTCTCGCGGGGGGGCGCAATGAGCAGTTCTTC | CASSLAGGRNEQFF
- | - | TRBJ2-2 | TRBV15 | TGTGCCACCAGCAGAGATGTGGCGGCCACGAACACCGGGGAGCTGTTTTTT | CATSRDVAATNTGELFF
- | - | TRBJ1-1 | TRBV9 | TGTGCCAGCAGCGCCGGGTCGGGGTCCGCTGAAGCTTTCTTT | CASSAGSGSAEAFF
- | - | TRBJ1-1 | TRBV4-1 | TGCGCCAGCAGCCAAGGGTCACCGGGGCCGAACACTGAAGCTTTCTTT | CASSQGSPGPNTEAFF
- | once | TRBJ1-1 | TRBV9 | TGTGCCAGCAGCGCCGAACAGAGAAACACTGAAGCTTTCTTT | CASSAEQRNTEAFF
TRBD1 | once | TRBJ2-1 | TRBV28 | TGTGCCAGCAGTATGGGACAGGGGATCGGTGAGCAGTTCTTC | CASSMGQGIGEQFF
- | - | TRBJ1-1 | TRBV27 | TGTGCCAGCAGTTCGCAGTCCAGGGACACTGAAGCTTTCTTT | CASSSQSRDTEAFF
TRBD1 | - | TRBJ1-1 | TRBV15 | TGTGCCACCAGCAGAGGGTCGGTGGACAGGTACACTGAAGCTTTCTTT | CATSRGSVDRYTEAFF
- | - | TRBJ2-2 | TRBV27 | TGTGCCAGCAGTTTATCTAGTCAGGGCACCGGGGAGCTGTTTTTT | CASSLSSQGTGELFF
- | - | TRBJ1-1 | TRBV5-6 | TGTGCCAGCAGAACGGGGGCTCACACTGAAGCTTTCTTT | CASRTGAHTEAFF
- | few | TRBJ1-2 | TRBV9 | TGTGCCAGCAGCGTAGGATATGGCTACACCTTC | CASSVGYGYTF
- | - | TRBJ1-5 | TRBV5-8 | TGTGCCAGCAGATCGAGAGGGGATGGTGCCAATCAGCCCCAGCATTTT | CASRSRGDGANQPQHF